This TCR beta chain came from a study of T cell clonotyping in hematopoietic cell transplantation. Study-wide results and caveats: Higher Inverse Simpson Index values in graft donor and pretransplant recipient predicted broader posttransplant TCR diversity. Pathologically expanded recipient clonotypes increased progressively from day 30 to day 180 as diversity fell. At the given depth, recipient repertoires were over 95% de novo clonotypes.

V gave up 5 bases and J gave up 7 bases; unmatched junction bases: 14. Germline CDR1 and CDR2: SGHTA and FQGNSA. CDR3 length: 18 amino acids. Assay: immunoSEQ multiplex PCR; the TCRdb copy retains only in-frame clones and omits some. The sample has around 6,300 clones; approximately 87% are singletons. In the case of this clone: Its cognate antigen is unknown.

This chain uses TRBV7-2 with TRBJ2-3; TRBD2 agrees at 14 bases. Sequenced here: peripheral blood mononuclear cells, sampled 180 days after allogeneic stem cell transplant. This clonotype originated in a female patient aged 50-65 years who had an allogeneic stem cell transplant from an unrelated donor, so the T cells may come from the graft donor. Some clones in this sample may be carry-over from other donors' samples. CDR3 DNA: TGTGCCAGCAGCCGCTCCCGACTAGCGGGGGGGCCCCGTAATACGCAGTATTTT. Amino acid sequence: CASSRSRLAGGPRNTQYF.